The source of this T cell receptor beta chain is a study of blood T cell repertoires in COVID-19. V shed 2 bases and J shed 7 bases, with 12 bases lying between them. Germline CDR1 is KGHSH and CDR2 is LQKENI. The CDR3 length is 15 residues. Per the original methods: Researchers report that nucleated cell counts were estimated from reference gene primer amplification. Data came from immunoSEQ multiplex PCR; TCRdb stores just in-frame clones and leaves some out. V, J and clone size reflect that table, while D and trimming were determined from the DNA. Here the sample spans 200,000 to 250,000 clones, 84% being singletons.

This sequence was found in a woman over 75 with COVID-19, enrolled during active disease. Sequencing was performed on peripheral blood. The chain carries TRBV18 and TRBJ1-6; D might be TRBD1 (5 bases). The CDR3 here is CASSPAGPKNSPLHF. Written as DNA, the CDR3 is TGTGCCAGCTCACCAGCGGGACCTAAGAATTCACCCCTCCACTTT.